Listed below are T cell receptor beta chains from one sample, sequenced in a study of identical twins. Each CDR3 protein is one row after TCRdb ran MiXCR on the 5' RACE reads. The table lists some 440,000 distinct CDR3 sequences, 20% to 25% of them singletons, with just under 3% in the top ten. These records were also assigned to another study, of T cells expressing NK-cell markers.

The sequencing input was CD4+ T cells sorted from blood. The receptor set was obtained from a woman aged 18-29 years in good health. The CDR3 runs from the conserved cysteine through the conserved F or W. The order of the fields is D gene, V gene, J gene, clone size, CDR3 protein, CDR3 DNA. The D gene is left open where the match is weak. Rows may omit the clone size; those that give it use once, few, many or a size class.

.	TRBV2	TRBJ2-6	few	CASSGESSGANVLTF	TGTGCCAGCAGTGGGGAGTCTTCTGGGGCCAACGTCCTGACTTTC
.	TRBV13	TRBJ2-1	few	CASSTPDGTNEQFF	TGTGCCAGCAGCACCCCCGACGGGACAAATGAGCAGTTCTTC
.	TRBV12-3/TRBV12-4	TRBJ1-5	many	CASSSAVGSGQPQHF	TGTGCCAGCAGTAGCGCCGTGGGGTCGGGTCAGCCCCAGCATTTT
TRBD2	TRBV10-3	TRBJ2-3	.	CAISGTSGGSTDTQYF	TGTGCCATCAGTGGAACTAGCGGGGGGTCCACAGATACGCAGTATTTT
.	TRBV20-1	TRBJ1-2	few	CSARSRRGQVRSF	TGCAGTGCTAGAAGTCGGCGGGGGCAAGTCCGCTCATTC
TRBD2	TRBV4-3	TRBJ2-2	.	CASSKGERERDTGELFF	TGCGCCAGCAGCAAAGGGGAGCGGGAGAGGGACACCGGGGAGCTGTTTTTT
TRBD2	TRBV20-1	TRBJ2-3	many	CSARSASGGGTDTQYF	TGCAGTGCTAGATCGGCGAGCGGGGGGGGGACAGATACGCAGTATTTT
.	TRBV11-2	TRBJ1-3	.	CASSLPVYGNTIYF	TGTGCCAGCAGCTTACCAGTCTATGGAAACACCATATATTTT
TRBD1	TRBV5-1	TRBJ2-5	.	CASSYNRGLSEETQYF	TGCGCCAGCAGCTATAACAGGGGGCTAAGTGAAGAGACCCAGTACTTC
TRBD1	TRBV7-6	TRBJ2-3	few	CASSLETGGFGDTQYF	TGTGCCAGCAGCTTAGAGACAGGGGGCTTTGGAGATACGCAGTATTTT
.	TRBV6-5	TRBJ2-1	.	CASSYTQGVGEQFF	TGTGCCAGCAGTTACACGCAGGGAGTAGGTGAGCAGTTCTTC
TRBD1	TRBV9	TRBJ1-5	.	CASSVDGTVQPQHF	TGTGCCAGCAGCGTAGATGGGACAGTTCAGCCCCAGCATTTT
TRBD1	TRBV3-1	TRBJ1-3	few	CASSQGQQSSGNTIYF	TGTGCCAGCAGCCAGGGACAGCAGAGCTCTGGAAACACCATATATTTT
.	TRBV7-9	TRBJ2-1	few	CASSLAIGGYNEQFF	TGTGCCAGCAGCTTAGCAATCGGTGGTTACAATGAGCAGTTCTTC
.	TRBV24-1	TRBJ1-5	few	CATSGSGGFASNQPQHF	TGTGCCACCAGTGGGAGTGGAGGATTCGCTAGCAATCAGCCCCAGCATTTT
TRBD2	TRBV27	TRBJ2-7	.	CASSRLAGGPYEQYF	TGTGCCAGCAGCAGACTAGCGGGGGGCCCGTACGAGCAGTACTTC
.	TRBV18	TRBJ1-5	few	CASSQGRNNQPQHF	TGTGCCAGCTCGCAAGGACGGAATAATCAGCCCCAGCATTTT
TRBD2	TRBV4-2	TRBJ2-5	.	CASSLDSGGTQYF	TGTGCCAGCAGCCTTGACTCGGGGGGGACCCAGTACTTC
TRBD1	TRBV27	TRBJ2-1	.	CASSKGQGTYNEQFF	TGTGCCAGCAGCAAGGGACAGGGGACTTACAATGAGCAGTTCTTC
.	TRBV12-3/TRBV12-4	TRBJ2-2	.	CASSSWMNTGELFF	TGTGCCAGCAGTTCCTGGATGAACACCGGGGAGCTGTTTTTT
.	TRBV6-5	TRBJ1-6	few	CATGWDGVSHSPLHF	TGTGCCACCGGTTGGGACGGGGTCTCCCATTCACCCCTCCACTTT
TRBD1	TRBV10-3	TRBJ1-1	few	CAIRTGGTEAFF	TGTGCCATCAGGACAGGGGGCACTGAAGCTTTCTTT
.	TRBV12-3/TRBV12-4	TRBJ1-1	.	CASSFGISEAFF	TGTGCCAGCAGTTTCGGGATCTCTGAAGCTTTCTTT